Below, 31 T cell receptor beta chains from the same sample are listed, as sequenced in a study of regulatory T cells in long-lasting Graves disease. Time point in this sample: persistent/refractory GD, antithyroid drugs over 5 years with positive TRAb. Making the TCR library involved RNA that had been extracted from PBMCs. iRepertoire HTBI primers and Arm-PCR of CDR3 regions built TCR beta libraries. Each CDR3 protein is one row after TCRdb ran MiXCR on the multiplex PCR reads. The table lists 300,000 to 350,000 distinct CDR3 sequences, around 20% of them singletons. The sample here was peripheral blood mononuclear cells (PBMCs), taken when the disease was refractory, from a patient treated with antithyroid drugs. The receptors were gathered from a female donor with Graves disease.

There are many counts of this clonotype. In nucleotides, the CDR3 is TGTGCCAGCAGCTTTACCAGGGGCGCTTTCTATGGCTACACCTTC. Its translation is CASSFTRGAFYGYTF. V and J are TRBV7-8 and TRBJ1-2; perhaps TRBD1 as D (6 bases). This CDR3 has 15 residues. Germline CDR1 and CDR2: SGHVS and FQNEAQ. The V and J ends lost 3 bases and 4 bases respectively, with 15 bases between them.

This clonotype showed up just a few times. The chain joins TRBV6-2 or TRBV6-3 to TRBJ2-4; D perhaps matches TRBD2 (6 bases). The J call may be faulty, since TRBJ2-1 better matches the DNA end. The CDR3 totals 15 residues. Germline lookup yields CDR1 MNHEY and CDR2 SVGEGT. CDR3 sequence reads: CASSYSFSRGSEQFF. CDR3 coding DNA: TGTGCCAGCAGTTACTCTTTCAGCCGGGGGAGTGAGCAGTTCTTC.

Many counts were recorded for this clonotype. The CDR3: CASSPFGAPSYEQYF. The CDR3 DNA follows: TGTGCCAGCAGTCCTTTTGGGGCCCCATCCTACGAGCAGTACTTC. V gene TRBV6-1 combines with J gene TRBJ2-7; the D gene is possibly TRBD1 (5 bases). Germline values: CDR1 MNHNS, CDR2 SASEGT. V lost 5 bases and J lost 1, with 15 bases in between. The CDR3 covers 15 residues.

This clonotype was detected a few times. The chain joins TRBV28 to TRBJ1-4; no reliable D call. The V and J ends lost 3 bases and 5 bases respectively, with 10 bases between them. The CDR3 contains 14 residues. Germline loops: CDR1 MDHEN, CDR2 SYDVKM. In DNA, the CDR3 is TGTGCCAGCAGTTTGAGGCAGATGAATGAAAAACTGTTTTTT. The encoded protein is CASSLRQMNEKLFF.

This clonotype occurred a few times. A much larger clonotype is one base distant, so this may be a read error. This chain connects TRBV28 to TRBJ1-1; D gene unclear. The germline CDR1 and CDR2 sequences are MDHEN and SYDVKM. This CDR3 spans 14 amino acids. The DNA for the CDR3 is TGTGCCAGCAGTTTCCCACAGCTGAACACTGAAGTTTTCTTT. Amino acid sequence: CASSFPQLNTEVFF. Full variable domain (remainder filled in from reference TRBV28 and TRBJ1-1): DVKVTQSSRYLVKRTGEKVFLECVQDMDHENMFWYRQDPGLGLRLIYFSYDVKMKEKGDIPEGYSVSREKKERFSLILESASTNQTSMYLCASSFPQLNTEVFFGQGTRLTVV.

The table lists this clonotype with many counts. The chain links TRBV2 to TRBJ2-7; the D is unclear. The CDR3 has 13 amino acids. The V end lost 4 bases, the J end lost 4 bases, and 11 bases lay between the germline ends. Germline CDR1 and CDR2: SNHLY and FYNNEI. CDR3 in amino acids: CASSVQVSYEQYF. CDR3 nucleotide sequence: TGTGCCAGCAGTGTTCAGGTATCATACGAGCAGTACTTC.

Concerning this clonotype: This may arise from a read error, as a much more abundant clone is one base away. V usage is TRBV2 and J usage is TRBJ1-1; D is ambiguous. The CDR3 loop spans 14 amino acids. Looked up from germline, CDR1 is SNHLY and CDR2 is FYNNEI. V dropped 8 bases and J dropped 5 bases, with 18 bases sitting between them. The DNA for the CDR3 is TGTGCCAGCGGTGTAATAGTTTCTGAGACTGAAGCTTTCTTT. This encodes CASGVIVSETEAFF.

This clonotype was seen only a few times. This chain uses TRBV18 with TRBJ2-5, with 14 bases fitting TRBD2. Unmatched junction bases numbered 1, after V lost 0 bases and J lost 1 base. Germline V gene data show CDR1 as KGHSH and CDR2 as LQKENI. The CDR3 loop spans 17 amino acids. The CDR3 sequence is CASSPPGLAGGQETQYF. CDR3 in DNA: TGTGCCAGCTCACCACCCGGACTAGCGGGGGGCCAAGAGACCCAGTACTTC.

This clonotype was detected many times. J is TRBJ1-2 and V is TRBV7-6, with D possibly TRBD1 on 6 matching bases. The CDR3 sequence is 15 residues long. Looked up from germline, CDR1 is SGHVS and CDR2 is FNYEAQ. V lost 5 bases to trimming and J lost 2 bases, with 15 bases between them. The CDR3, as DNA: TGTGCCAGCAGCCCTTTGACAGGTTGGAACTATGGCTACACCTTC. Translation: CASSPLTGWNYGYTF.

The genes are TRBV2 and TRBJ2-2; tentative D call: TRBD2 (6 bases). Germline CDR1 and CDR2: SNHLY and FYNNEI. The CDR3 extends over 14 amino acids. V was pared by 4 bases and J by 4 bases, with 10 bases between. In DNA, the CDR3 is TGTGCCAGCAGTGTGGTGGAGGGCACCGGGGAGCTGTTTTTT. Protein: CASSVVEGTGELFF.

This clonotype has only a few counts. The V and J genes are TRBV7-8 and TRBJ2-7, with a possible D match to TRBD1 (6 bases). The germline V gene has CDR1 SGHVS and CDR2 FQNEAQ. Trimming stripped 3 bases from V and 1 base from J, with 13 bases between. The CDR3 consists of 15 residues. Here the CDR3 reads CASSFLTGRSYEQYF. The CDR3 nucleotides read TGTGCCAGCAGCTTCCTGACAGGTCGATCCTACGAGCAGTACTTC.

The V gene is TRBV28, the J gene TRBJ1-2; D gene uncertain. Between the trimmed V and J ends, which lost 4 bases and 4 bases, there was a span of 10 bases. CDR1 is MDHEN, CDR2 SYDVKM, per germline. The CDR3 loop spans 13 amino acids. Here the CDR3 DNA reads TGTGCCAGCAGTTCCCGGGATGGCTATGGCTACACCTTC. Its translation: CASSSRDGYGYTF.

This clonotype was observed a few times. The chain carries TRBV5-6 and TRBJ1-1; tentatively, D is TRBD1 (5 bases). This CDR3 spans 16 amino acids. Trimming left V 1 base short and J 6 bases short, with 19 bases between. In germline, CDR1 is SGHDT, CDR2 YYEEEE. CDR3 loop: CASSLTGEYAPPEAFF. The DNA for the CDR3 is TGTGCCAGCAGCTTGACAGGTGAGTATGCTCCGCCTGAAGCTTTCTTT.

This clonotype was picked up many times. The CDR3 nucleotides read TGTGCCAGCAGATTCCCACCCGACCGGGCCAACGTCCTGACTTTC. This sequence encodes CASRFPPDRANVLTF. The chain couples TRBV6-1 to TRBJ2-6; D is ambiguous. V dropped 6 bases and J dropped 5 bases, with 14 bases sitting between them. The CDR3 is 15 residues long. The V gene's germline CDR1 is MNHNS and CDR2 SASEGT.

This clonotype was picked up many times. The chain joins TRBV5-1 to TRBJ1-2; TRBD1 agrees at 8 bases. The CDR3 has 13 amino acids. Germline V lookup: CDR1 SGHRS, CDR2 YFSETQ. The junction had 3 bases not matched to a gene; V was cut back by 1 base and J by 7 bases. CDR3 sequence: CASSLPGGSGYTF. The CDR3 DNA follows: TGCGCCAGCAGCTTGCCAGGGGGCAGTGGCTACACCTTC.

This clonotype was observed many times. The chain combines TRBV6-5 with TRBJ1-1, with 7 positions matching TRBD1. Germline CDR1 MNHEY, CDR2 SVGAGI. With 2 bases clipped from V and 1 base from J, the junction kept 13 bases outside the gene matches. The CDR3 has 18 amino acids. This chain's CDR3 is CASSYVVLRGGKNTEAFF. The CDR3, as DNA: TGTGCCAGCAGTTACGTGGTTCTTAGAGGGGGCAAGAACACTGAAGCTTTCTTT.

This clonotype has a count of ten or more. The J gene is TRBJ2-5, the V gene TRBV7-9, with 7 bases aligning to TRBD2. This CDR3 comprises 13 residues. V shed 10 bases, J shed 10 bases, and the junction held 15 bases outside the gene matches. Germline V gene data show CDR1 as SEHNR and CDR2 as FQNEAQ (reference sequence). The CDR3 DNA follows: TGTGCCACCATGACTGGGGCCACGGGAGGCCAGTACTTC. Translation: CATMTGATGGQYF.

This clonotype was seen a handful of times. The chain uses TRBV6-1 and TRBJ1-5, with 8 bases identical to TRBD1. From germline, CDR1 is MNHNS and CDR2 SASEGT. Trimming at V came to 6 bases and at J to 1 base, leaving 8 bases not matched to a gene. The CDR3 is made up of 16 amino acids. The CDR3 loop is CASRTIRGRSNQPQHF. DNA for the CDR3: TGTGCCAGCAGGACGATCAGGGGGCGAAGCAATCAGCCCCAGCATTTT.

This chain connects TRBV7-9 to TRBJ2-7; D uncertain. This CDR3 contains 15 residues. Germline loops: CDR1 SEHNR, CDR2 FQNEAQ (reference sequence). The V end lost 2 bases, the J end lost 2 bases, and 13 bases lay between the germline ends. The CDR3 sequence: CASSLNQLRPYEQYF. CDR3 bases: TGTGCCAGCAGCTTAAATCAACTTCGTCCCTACGAGCAGTACTTC.

The CDR3 DNA sequence: TGTGCCAGCAGCTTTACTCATAACTACGAGCAGTACTTC. Its protein product is CASSFTHNYEQYF. The chain recombines TRBV5-8 with TRBJ2-7; D is ambiguous. The V gene's germline CDR1 is SGHTS and CDR2 YDEGEE. V was shortened by 2 bases and J by 3 bases, with 9 bases between the two germline ends. The CDR3 totals 13 residues. Full variable domain (missing parts from reference TRBV5-8 and TRBJ2-7): EAGVTQSPTHLIKTRGQQATLRCSPISGHTSVYWYQQALGLGLQFLLWYDEGEERNRGNFPPRFSGRQFPNYSSELNVNALELEDSALYLCASSFTHNYEQYFGPGTRLTVT.

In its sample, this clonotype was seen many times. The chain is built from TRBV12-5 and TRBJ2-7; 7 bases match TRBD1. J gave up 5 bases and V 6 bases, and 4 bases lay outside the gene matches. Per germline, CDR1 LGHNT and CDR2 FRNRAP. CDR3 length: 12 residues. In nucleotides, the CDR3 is TGTGCTAGTGGCCCGACAGGGAACGAGCAGTACTTC. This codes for CASGPTGNEQYF.

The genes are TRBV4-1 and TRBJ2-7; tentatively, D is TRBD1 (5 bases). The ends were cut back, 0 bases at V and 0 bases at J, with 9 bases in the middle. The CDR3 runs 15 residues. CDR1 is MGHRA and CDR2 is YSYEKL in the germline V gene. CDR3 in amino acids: CASSQDPDNSYEQYF. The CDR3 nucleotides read TGCGCCAGCAGCCAAGATCCGGACAACTCCTACGAGCAGTACTTC.

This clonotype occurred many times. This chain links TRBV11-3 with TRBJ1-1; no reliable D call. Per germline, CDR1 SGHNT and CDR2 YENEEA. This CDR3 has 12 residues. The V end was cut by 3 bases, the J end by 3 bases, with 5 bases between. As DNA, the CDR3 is TGTGCCAGCAGCTTGATGGACACTGAAGCTTTCTTT. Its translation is CASSLMDTEAFF. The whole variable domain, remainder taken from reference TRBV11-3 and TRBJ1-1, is EAGVVQSPRYKIIEKKQPVAFWCNPISGHNTLYWYLQNLGQGPELLIRYENEEAVDDSQLPKDRFSAERLKGVDSTLKIQPAELGDSAVYLCASSLMDTEAFFGQGTRLTVV.

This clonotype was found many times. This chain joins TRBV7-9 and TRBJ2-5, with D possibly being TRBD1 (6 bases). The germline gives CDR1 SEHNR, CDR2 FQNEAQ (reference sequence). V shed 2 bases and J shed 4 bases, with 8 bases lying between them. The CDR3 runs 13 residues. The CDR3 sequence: CASSLSGAETQYF. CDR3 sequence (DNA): TGTGCCAGCAGCTTATCAGGGGCAGAGACCCAGTACTTC.

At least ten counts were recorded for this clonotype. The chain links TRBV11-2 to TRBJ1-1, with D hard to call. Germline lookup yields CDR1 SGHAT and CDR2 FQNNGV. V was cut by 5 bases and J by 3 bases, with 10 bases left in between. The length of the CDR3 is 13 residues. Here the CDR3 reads CASSRHLDTEAFF. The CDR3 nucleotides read TGTGCCAGCAGCCGTCATTTGGACACTGAAGCTTTCTTT.

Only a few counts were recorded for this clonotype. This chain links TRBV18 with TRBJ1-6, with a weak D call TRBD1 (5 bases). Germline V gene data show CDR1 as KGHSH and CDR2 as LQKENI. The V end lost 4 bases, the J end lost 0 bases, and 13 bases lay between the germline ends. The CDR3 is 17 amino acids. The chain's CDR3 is CASSLGTSSSYNSPLHF. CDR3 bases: TGTGCCAGCTCACTCGGGACTTCGAGCTCCTATAATTCACCCCTCCACTTT.

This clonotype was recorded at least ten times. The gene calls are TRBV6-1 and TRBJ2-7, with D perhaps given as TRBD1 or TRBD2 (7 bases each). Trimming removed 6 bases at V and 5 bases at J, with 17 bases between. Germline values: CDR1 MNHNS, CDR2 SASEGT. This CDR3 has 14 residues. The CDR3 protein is CASRPSRGTNEQYF. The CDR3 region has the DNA TGTGCCAGCAGGCCCTCCAGGGGGACTAACGAGCAGTACTTC.

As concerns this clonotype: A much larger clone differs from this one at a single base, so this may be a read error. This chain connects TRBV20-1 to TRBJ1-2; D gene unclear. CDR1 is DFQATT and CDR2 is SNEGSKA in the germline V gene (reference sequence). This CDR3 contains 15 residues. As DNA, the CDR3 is TGCAGTGCTAGAGATCTGGCAGGCCCTAACTATGGCCACACCTTC. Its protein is CSARDLAGPNYGHTF.

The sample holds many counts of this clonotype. This CDR3 is CSVSDRASTEAFF. Here the CDR3 DNA reads TGCAGCGTATCGGACAGGGCCAGTACTGAAGCTTTCTTT. This rearrangement joins TRBV29-1 to TRBJ1-1; TRBD1 matches 8 bases. The CDR3 runs 13 residues. CDR1 and CDR2 (germline): SQVTM, ANQGSEA. Unmatched junction bases numbered 8, after V lost 6 bases and J lost 5 bases. Complete variable domain (other parts from reference TRBV29-1 and TRBJ1-1): SAVISQKPSRDICQRGTSLTIQCQVDSQVTMMFWYRQQPGQSLTLIATANQGSEATYESGFVIDKFPISRPNLTFSTLTVSNMSPEDSSIYLCSVSDRASTEAFFGQGTRLTVV.

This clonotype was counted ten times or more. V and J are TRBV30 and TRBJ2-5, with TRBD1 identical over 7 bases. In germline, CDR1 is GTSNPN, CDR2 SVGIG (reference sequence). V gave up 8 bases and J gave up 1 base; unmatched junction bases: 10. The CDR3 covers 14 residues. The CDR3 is CALLTGWTQETQYF. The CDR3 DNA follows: TGTGCCCTGTTGACAGGGTGGACCCAAGAGACCCAGTACTTC.

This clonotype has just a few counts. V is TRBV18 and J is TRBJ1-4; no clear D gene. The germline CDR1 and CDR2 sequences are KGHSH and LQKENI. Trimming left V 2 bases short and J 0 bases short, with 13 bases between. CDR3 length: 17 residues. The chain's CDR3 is CASSPTTRPATNEKLFF. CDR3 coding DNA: TGTGCCAGCTCACCAACCACCAGACCTGCAACTAATGAAAAACTGTTTTTT. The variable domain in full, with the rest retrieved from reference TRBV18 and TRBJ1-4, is NAGVMQNPRHLVRRRGQEARLRCSPMKGHSHVYWYRQLPEEGLKFMVYLQKENIIDESGMPKERFSAEFPKEGPSILRIQQVVRGDSAAYFCASSPTTRPATNEKLFFGSGTQLSVL.